Each of the 5 T cell receptor beta chains below was sequenced from the same sample in a study of blood T cell repertoires in COVID-19. Profiling relied on immunoSEQ multiplex PCR, and the TCRdb table lists in-frame clones only, not all of them. In the table there are approximately 97,000 clones, around nine tenths of which are singletons. The sample comprised peripheral blood. All receptors derive from a man in his fifties or sixties with acute or convalescent COVID-19.

The V call is TRBV6-1, the J call TRBJ1-1; D is unclear. The CDR3 totals 14 residues. The V gene lost 2 bases and the J gene lost 1 base, with 8 bases spanning the gap. The germline gives CDR1 MNHNS, CDR2 SASEGT. The CDR3 region is CASSEIRRNTEAFF. DNA of the CDR3: TGTGCCAGCAGTGAAATCAGGCGGAACACTGAAGCTTTCTTT.

The genes are TRBV10-3 and TRBJ2-7; 8 positions match TRBD2. V trimming: 10 bases; J trimming: 1 base; junction bases outside the gene matches: 6. This CDR3 is built from 13 residues. In germline, CDR1 is ENHRY, CDR2 SYGVKD. CDR3 coding DNA: TGTGCCACCGCAGGGACTAGTTCCTACGAGCAGTACGTC. The encoded protein is CATAGTSSYEQYV.

The chain links TRBV29-1 to TRBJ1-2; 8 bases map to TRBD1. Per germline, CDR1 SQVTM and CDR2 ANQGSEA. CDR3 length equals 12 residues. V was pared by 7 bases and J by 2 bases, with 3 bases of the junction left unmatched. This CDR3 reads CSAGTGNYGYTF. The CDR3 DNA sequence: TGCAGCGCCGGGACAGGCAACTATGGCTACACCTTC.

The gene calls are TRBV14 and TRBJ1-5; D remains unclear. CDR3 size: 14 residues. Germline V CDR1 and CDR2: SGHDN, FVKESK. V gave up 2 bases and J gave up 7 bases, with 12 bases separating them. Here the CDR3 DNA reads TGTGCCAGCAGCCAATTTGGATCGGGGCAGCCCCAGCATTTT. This translates into CASSQFGSGQPQHF.

Only a few counts were recorded for this clone. This chain connects TRBV30 to TRBJ1-2; tentatively, D is TRBD1 (5 bases). CDR1 GTSNPN and CDR2 SVGIG come from the germline V gene (reference sequence). The CDR3 runs 11 residues. Trimming cost V 2 bases and J 5 bases, with 6 bases left between them. Written as DNA, the CDR3 is TGTGCCTGGAGTCGACAGTATGGCTACACCTTC. It codes for CAWSRQYGYTF. Drawing the rest from reference TRBV30 and TRBJ1-2, the complete variable domain is SQTIHQWPATLVQPVGSPLSLECTVEGTSNPNLYWYRQAAGRGLQLLFYSVGIGQISSEVPQNLSASRPQDRQFILSSKKLLLSDSGFYLCAWSRQYGYTFGSGTRLTVV.